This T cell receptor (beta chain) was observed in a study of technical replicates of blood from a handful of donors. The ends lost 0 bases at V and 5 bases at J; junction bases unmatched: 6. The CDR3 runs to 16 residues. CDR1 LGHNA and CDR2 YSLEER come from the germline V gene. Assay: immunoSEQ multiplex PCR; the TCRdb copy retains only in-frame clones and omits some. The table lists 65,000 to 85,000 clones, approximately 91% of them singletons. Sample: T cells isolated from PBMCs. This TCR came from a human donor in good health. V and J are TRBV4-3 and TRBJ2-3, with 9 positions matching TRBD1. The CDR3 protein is CASSQDGTGSGDTQYF. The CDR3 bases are TGCGCCAGCAGCCAAGATGGGACAGGGTCGGGAGATACGCAGTATTTT.